The T cell receptor (beta chain) described here comes from a study of blood T cell repertoires in COVID-19. Germline V CDR1 and CDR2: SEHNR, FQNEAQ (reference sequence). V lost 6 bases and J lost 4; bases outside the gene matches: 7. The CDR3 is 15 residues long. Profiling relied on immunoSEQ multiplex PCR, and the TCRdb table lists in-frame clones only, not all of them. The sample shows about 250,000 clones, around 90% of them seen only once. The chain employs TRBV7-9 and TRBJ1-3, with 9 bases aligning to TRBD1. The TCR originated in a woman in her 30s with acute COVID-19. The sample taken for sequencing was PBMCs or T cells enriched from blood (not recorded which). For the CDR3, the DNA is TGTGCCAGCAGACAAGGACAGGGGTTGGGAAACACCATATATTTT. Protein product: CASRQGQGLGNTIYF.